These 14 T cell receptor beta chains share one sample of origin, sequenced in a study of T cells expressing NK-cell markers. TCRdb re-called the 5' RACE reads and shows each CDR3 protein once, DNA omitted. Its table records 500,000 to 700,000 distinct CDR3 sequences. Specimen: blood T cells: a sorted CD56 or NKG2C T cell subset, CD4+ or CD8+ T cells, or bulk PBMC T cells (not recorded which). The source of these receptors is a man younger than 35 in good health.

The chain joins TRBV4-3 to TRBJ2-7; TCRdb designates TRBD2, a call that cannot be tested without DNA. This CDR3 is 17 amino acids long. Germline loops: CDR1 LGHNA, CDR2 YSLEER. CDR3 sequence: CASSQVSGAGPLYEQYF.

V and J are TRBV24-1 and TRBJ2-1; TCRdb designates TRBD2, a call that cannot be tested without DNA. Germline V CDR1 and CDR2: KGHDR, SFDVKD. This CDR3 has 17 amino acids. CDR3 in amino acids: CATSDLRLAGLYNEQFF.

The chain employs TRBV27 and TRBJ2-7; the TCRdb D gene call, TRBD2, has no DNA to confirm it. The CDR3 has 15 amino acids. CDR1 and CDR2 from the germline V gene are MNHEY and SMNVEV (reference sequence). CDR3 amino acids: CASSSLAGGMNEQYF.

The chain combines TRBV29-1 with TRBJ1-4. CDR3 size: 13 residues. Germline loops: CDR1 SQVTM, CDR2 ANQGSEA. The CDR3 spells CSVRGTHNEKLFF.

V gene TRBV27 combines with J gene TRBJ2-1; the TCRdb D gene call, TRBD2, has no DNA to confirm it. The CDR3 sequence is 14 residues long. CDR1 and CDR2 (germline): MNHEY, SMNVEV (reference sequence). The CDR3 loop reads CASRVQDQKSEQFF.

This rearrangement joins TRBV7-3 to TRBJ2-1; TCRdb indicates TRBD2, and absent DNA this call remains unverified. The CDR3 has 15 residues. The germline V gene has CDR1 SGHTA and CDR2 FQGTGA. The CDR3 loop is CASSRMVRERNEQFF.

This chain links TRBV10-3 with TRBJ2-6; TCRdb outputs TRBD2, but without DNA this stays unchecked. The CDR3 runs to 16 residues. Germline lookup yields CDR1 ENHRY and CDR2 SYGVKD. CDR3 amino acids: CAISDPPGAGANVLTF.

CDR3: CASSLTGPLDEQFF. The chain recombines TRBV5-1 with TRBJ2-1; TCRdb calls TRBD1, which cannot be checked without DNA. CDR3 size: 14 residues. Per the germline V gene, CDR1 is SGHRS and CDR2 is YFSETQ. The complete variable domain, with remaining parts taken from reference TRBV5-1 and TRBJ2-1, reads KAGVTQTPRYLIKTRGQQVTLSCSPISGHRSVSWYQQTPGQGLQFLFEYFSETQRNKGNFPGRFSGRQFSNSRSEMNVSTLELGDSALYLCASSLTGPLDEQFFGPGTRLTVL.

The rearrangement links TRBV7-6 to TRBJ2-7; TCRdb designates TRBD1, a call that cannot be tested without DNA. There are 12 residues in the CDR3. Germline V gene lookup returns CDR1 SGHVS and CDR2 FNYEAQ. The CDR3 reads CASSGSGYEQYF.

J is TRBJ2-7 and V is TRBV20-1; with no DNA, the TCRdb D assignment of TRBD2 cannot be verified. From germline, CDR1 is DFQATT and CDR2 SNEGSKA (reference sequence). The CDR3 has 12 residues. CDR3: CSALDYLYEQYF.

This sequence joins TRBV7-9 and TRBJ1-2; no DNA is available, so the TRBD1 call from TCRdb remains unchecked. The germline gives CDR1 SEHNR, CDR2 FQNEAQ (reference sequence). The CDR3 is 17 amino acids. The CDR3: CASSFATGQENNYGYTF.

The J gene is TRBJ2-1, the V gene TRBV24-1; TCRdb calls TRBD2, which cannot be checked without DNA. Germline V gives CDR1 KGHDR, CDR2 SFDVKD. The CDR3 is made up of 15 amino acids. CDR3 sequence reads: CATSAVTSGYNEQFF.

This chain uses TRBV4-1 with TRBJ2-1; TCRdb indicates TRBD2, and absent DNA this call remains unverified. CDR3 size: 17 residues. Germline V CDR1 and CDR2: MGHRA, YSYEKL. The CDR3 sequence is CASSSLGGGREYNEQFF.

The CDR3 reads CASSTSIKFYEQYF. The rearrangement links TRBV7-2 to TRBJ2-7. The germline V gene has CDR1 SGHTA and CDR2 FQGNSA. CDR3 size: 14 residues. The whole variable domain, filled in from reference TRBV7-2 and TRBJ2-7, reads GAGVSQSPSNKVTEKGKDVELRCDPISGHTALYWYRQSLGQGLEFLIYFQGNSAPDKSGLPSDRFSAERTGGSVSTLTIQRTQQEDSAVYLCASSTSIKFYEQYFGPGTRLTVT.